These 32 T cell receptor beta chains share one sample of origin, sequenced in a study of T-cell memory formation after mild COVID-19. TCRdb independently ran MiXCR on the 5' RACE reads; one entry per CDR3 protein. The profile shows about 360,000 distinct CDR3 sequences, roughly an eighth of them singletons. Specimen: PBMCs or a T cell subset sorted from them (not recorded which). The source is a man aged 18 to 29 who had mild COVID-19 (a few samples of this study predate the infection). Cell type and time point are not known.

The V gene is TRBV11-2, the J gene TRBJ2-1, with 8 positions matching TRBD2. With V trimmed by 5 bases and J by 5 bases, 8 bases remained unmatched. The CDR3 sequence is 15 residues long. The germline V gene has CDR1 SGHAT and CDR2 FQNNGV. In DNA, the CDR3 is TGTGCCAGCAGCCCTATAGCGGGGAGAAACAATGAGCAGTTCTTC. Its protein is CASSPIAGRNNEQFF.

This clonotype turned up a few times. CDR3 loop: CASSYSMWSRDNSPLHF. The CDR3 coding sequence is TGTGCCAGCAGTTACTCGATGTGGAGCCGGGATAATTCACCCCTCCACTTT. V gene TRBV6-5 combines with J gene TRBJ1-6; D uncertain. Germline V gene sequence: CDR1 MNHEY, CDR2 SVGAGI. Trimming pared 0 bases from V and 5 bases from J, leaving 14 bases between. This CDR3 contains 17 residues.

The chain joins TRBV20-1 to TRBJ1-2; D perhaps matches TRBD1 (5 bases). From germline, CDR1 is DFQATT and CDR2 SNEGSKA (reference sequence). The CDR3 length is 16 residues. V lost 3 bases and J lost 2, with 19 bases in between. CDR3 DNA: TGCAGTGCTAGGGGATGGGGGGACGAACCAAACTATGGCTACACCTTC. It is translated as CSARGWGDEPNYGYTF.

Only a few counts were recorded for this clonotype. J is TRBJ2-3 and V is TRBV18; perhaps TRBD2 as D (5 bases). The ends were cut back, 0 bases at V and 0 bases at J, with 13 bases in the middle. Germline V CDR1 and CDR2: KGHSH, LQKENI. The CDR3 is 17 residues long. Here the CDR3 DNA reads TGTGCCAGCTCACCACCTGGCCCCGGGGTTAGCACAGATACGCAGTATTTT. Translation gives CASSPPGPGVSTDTQYF.

The chain is built from TRBV5-1 and TRBJ2-3; D might be TRBD1 or TRBD2, each matching 5 bases. The CDR3 has 17 residues. CDR1 and CDR2 from the germline V gene are SGHRS and YFSETQ. V shed 0 bases and J shed 0 bases, with 14 bases lying between them. CDR3 sequence: CASSLAVSGHSTDTQYF. DNA for the CDR3: TGCGCCAGCAGCTTGGCCGTCTCGGGGCATAGCACAGATACGCAGTATTTT.

This clonotype showed up just a few times. The V call is TRBV6-5, the J call TRBJ2-2, with 8 bases matching TRBD1. The CDR3 contains 18 residues. The germline V gene has CDR1 MNHEY and CDR2 SVGAGI. The J segment lost 2 bases and the V segment lost 5 bases, leaving 13 bases of the junction unmatched. The CDR3 DNA follows: TGTGCCAGCAGTCCCAGGGGGCCGTTGACCCTAAACACCGGGGAGCTGTTTTTT. Protein sequence: CASSPRGPLTLNTGELFF.

This clonotype showed up many times. The chain recombines TRBV12-3 or TRBV12-4 with TRBJ2-7, with D tentatively TRBD2 (6 bases). The CDR3 covers 14 residues. V shed 3 bases and J shed 0 bases, with 9 bases lying between them. The CDR3 region has the DNA TGTGCCAGCAGTTTGGAGGGGAGCTCCTACGAGCAGTACTTC. Protein: CASSLEGSSYEQYF.

This clonotype was seen only a few times. The chain has TRBV7-8 and TRBJ2-3; the D gene is possibly TRBD2 (5 bases). CDR1 is SGHVS and CDR2 is FQNEAQ in the germline V gene. The V end lost 5 bases, the J end lost 1 base, and 13 bases lay between the germline ends. This CDR3 region has 15 residues. The CDR3 DNA is TGTGCCAGCAGCCAACTAGAGACGGGCACAGATACGCAGTATTTT. It translates to CASSQLETGTDTQYF.

This rearrangement joins TRBV5-6 to TRBJ1-1; D is uncertain. Germline V gene data show CDR1 as SGHDT and CDR2 as YYEEEE. The CDR3 totals 15 residues. V lost 4 bases, J lost 1 base, and 14 bases lay in between. The CDR3 sequence is CASSGSGMGNTEAFF. The CDR3 DNA follows: TGTGCCAGCAGCGGGAGCGGGATGGGGAACACTGAAGCTTTCTTT.

In DNA form, the CDR3 reads TGTGCCAGCAGACCTATGCACAGGACGCCGAGGGATCAGCCCCAGCATTTT. Amino acids: CASRPMHRTPRDQPQHF. The rearrangement links TRBV6-5 to TRBJ1-5; D is perhaps TRBD1 (5 bases). V was cut by 6 bases and J by 5 bases, with 23 bases left in between. Germline V lookup: CDR1 MNHEY, CDR2 SVGAGI. This CDR3 spans 17 amino acids.

This clonotype was detected ten times or more. This chain joins TRBV5-1 and TRBJ2-6; 7 bases align to TRBD1. The germline gives CDR1 SGHRS, CDR2 YFSETQ. This CDR3 region has 16 residues. Losses at the gene ends were 4 bases for V and 4 bases for J; bases not matched to a gene: 8. For the CDR3, the DNA is TGCGCCAGCAGCGGTTCGACAGGGTCCGGGGCCAACGTCCTGACTTTC. This sequence encodes CASSGSTGSGANVLTF.

This chain joins TRBV20-1 and TRBJ2-5; TRBD1 agrees at 7 bases. CDR1 DFQATT and CDR2 SNEGSKA come from the germline V gene (reference sequence). This CDR3 has 15 amino acids. The V segment lost 0 bases and the J segment 2 bases; nucleotides outside the gene matches: 6. The CDR3 spells CSARDPQGSQETQYF. CDR3 sequence (DNA): TGCAGTGCTAGAGACCCACAGGGGTCACAAGAGACCCAGTACTTC.

The chain links TRBV9 to TRBJ1-6; possible D gene TRBD1, 5 bases. Germline values: CDR1 SGDLS, CDR2 YYNGEE. The CDR3 consists of 14 residues. V lost 3 bases, J lost 7 bases, and 11 bases lay in between. CDR3 bases: TGTGCCAGCAGCGGCCGGGACGGGAATTCACCCCTCCACTTT. As protein: CASSGRDGNSPLHF. The full variable domain, in which reference TRBV9 and TRBJ1-6 provide the parts outside the CDR3, is DSGVTQTPKHLITATGQRVTLRCSPRSGDLSVYWYQQSLDQGLQFLIQYYNGEERAKGNILERFSAQQFPDLHSELNLSSLELGDSALYFCASSGRDGNSPLHFGNGTRLTVT.

The gene calls are TRBV20-1 and TRBJ2-1; D is uncertain. Trimming shortened V by 5 bases and J by 0 bases, and 11 bases separated the two germline ends. Germline V gives CDR1 DFQATT, CDR2 SNEGSKA (reference sequence). The CDR3 is 14 residues long. The CDR3 DNA is TGCAGTGCTGGTCTGGTTCACTCCTACAATGAGCAGTTCTTC. Residues: CSAGLVHSYNEQFF.

This clonotype came up a few times. The chain links TRBV6-5 to TRBJ1-5; D remains unclear. Trimming pared 0 bases from V and 6 bases from J, leaving 6 bases between. The CDR3 has 13 residues. Germline V gene sequence: CDR1 MNHEY, CDR2 SVGAGI. CDR3 DNA sequence: TGTGCCAGCAGTTACTCGAGCGCTCAGCCCCAGCATTTT. It is translated as CASSYSSAQPQHF.

This clonotype was counted only a few times. This chain uses TRBV5-1 with TRBJ2-5; D is perhaps TRBD1 or TRBD2 (6 bases each). Germline V lookup: CDR1 SGHRS, CDR2 YFSETQ. CDR3 length: 16 residues. Trimming shortened V by 4 bases and J by 5 bases, and 21 bases separated the two germline ends. The CDR3 DNA sequence: TGCGCCAGCAGCATTACCACCGCCGGGGGCGGGGAGACCCAGTACTTC. It yields the protein CASSITTAGGGETQYF.

The chain carries TRBV12-5 and TRBJ1-1; D may be TRBD1 (6 bases). Germline lookup yields CDR1 LGHNT and CDR2 FRNRAP. The ends were cut back, 3 bases at V and 6 bases at J, with 14 bases in the middle. The CDR3 length is 14 residues. The CDR3 bases are TGTGCTAGTGGTTTCTCAAACAGGGATTCTGAAGCTTTCTTT. Protein sequence: CASGFSNRDSEAFF.

V and J are TRBV7-6 and TRBJ1-1, with D uncertain. CDR3 length: 14 residues. In germline, CDR1 is SGHVS, CDR2 FNYEAQ. With 5 bases removed from V and 4 bases from J, the gap between germline ends came to 14 bases. In DNA, the CDR3 is TGTGCCAGCAGCCTGGGAGGGCCGGGCACTGAAGCTTTCTTT. It yields the protein CASSLGGPGTEAFF. Full variable domain (rest looked up from reference TRBV7-6 and TRBJ1-1): GAGVSQSPRYKVTKRGQDVALRCDPISGHVSLYWYRQALGQGPEFLTYFNYEAQQDKSGLPNDRFSAERPEGSISTLTIQRTEQRDSAMYRCASSLGGPGTEAFFGQGTRLTVV.

V usage is TRBV29-1 and J usage is TRBJ1-2; D possibly corresponds to TRBD1 (5 bases). The CDR3 length is 15 residues. V lost 0 bases, J lost 4 bases, and 15 bases lay in between. Germline lookup yields CDR1 SQVTM and CDR2 ANQGSEA. CDR3 sequence reads: CSVEDPGQGGYGYTF. The CDR3 DNA is TGCAGCGTTGAAGATCCGGGGCAGGGAGGCTATGGCTACACCTTC. The whole variable domain, remainder taken from reference TRBV29-1 and TRBJ1-2, is SAVISQKPSRDICQRGTSLTIQCQVDSQVTMMFWYRQQPGQSLTLIATANQGSEATYESGFVIDKFPISRPNLTFSTLTVSNMSPEDSSIYLCSVEDPGQGGYGYTFGSGTRLTVV.

The V and J genes are TRBV11-2 and TRBJ2-5; 9 positions match TRBD2. CDR3 length equals 16 residues. Trimming cost V 1 base and J 4 bases; bases outside gene matches: 7. The germline V gene has CDR1 SGHAT and CDR2 FQNNGV. CDR3 in DNA: TGTGCCAGCAGCTTAGGGGCTAGCGGGGTCGGAGAGACCCAGTACTTC. This sequence encodes CASSLGASGVGETQYF.

This clonotype was recorded at least ten times. V and J are TRBV7-6 and TRBJ2-1; D unresolved. With 4 bases removed from V and 9 bases from J, the gap between germline ends came to 16 bases. In germline, CDR1 is SGHVS, CDR2 FNYEAQ. This CDR3 comprises 14 residues. The CDR3 nucleotides read TGTGCCAGCAGCTCTTCGGCCGATTTGGGTGAGCAGTTCTTC. Amino acid sequence: CASSSSADLGEQFF.

The chain has TRBV7-2 and TRBJ2-2; D may match TRBD1 or TRBD2 (5 bases each). The CDR3 covers 17 residues. CDR1 and CDR2 (germline): SGHTA, FQGNSA. The CDR3 region is CDRSSATGTAGTGELFF. The CDR3 DNA sequence: TGTGACAGAAGCTCGGCTACCGGGACGGCGGGCACCGGGGAGCTGTTTTTT.

The table lists this clonotype with many counts. The genes are TRBV20-1 and TRBJ1-1, with 9 nucleotides matching TRBD1. This CDR3 spans 11 amino acids. With 5 bases clipped from V and 7 bases from J, the junction kept 2 bases outside the gene matches. The germline gives CDR1 DFQATT, CDR2 SNEGSKA (reference sequence). The CDR3 region is CSAYRGLEAFF. The CDR3 bases are TGCAGTGCTTACAGGGGGCTTGAAGCTTTCTTT.

This clonotype was seen a single time. V and J are TRBV6-2 or TRBV6-3 and TRBJ1-6; the match to TRBD1 covers 7 bases. With 6 bases clipped from V and 8 bases from J, the junction kept 10 bases outside the gene matches. The germline gives CDR1 MNHEY, CDR2 SVGEGT. The CDR3 sequence is 15 residues long. The chain's CDR3 is CASSPTGTEYSPLHF. DNA for the CDR3: TGTGCCAGCAGCCCCACCGGGACAGAGTATTCACCCCTCCACTTT.

V is TRBV24-1 and J is TRBJ2-3, with D perhaps matching TRBD1 (6 bases). The V and J ends lost 10 bases and 3 bases respectively, with 13 bases between them. This CDR3 has 13 residues. Germline-derived CDR1 and CDR2 are KGHDR and SFDVKD. The CDR3, as DNA: TGTGCCACTTACAGGGTTAGGACAGATACGCAGTATTTT. Its translation: CATYRVRTDTQYF.

V usage is TRBV15 and J usage is TRBJ1-1; D not resolved. CDR1 is LNHNV and CDR2 is YYDKDF in the germline V gene (reference sequence). The CDR3 consists of 12 residues. V was pared by 1 base and J by 4 bases, with 4 bases between. DNA of the CDR3: TGTGCCACCAGCAGAGTTGGCACTGAAGCTTTCTTT. Its translation: CATSRVGTEAFF.

This clonotype was found a few times. The gene calls are TRBV7-9 and TRBJ2-5, with 7 bases matching TRBD2. From germline, CDR1 is SEHNR and CDR2 FQNEAQ (reference sequence). V dropped 5 bases and J dropped 1; count of bases not matched to a gene: 7. The CDR3 runs to 15 residues. CDR3 nucleotides: TGTGCCAGCAGCGGACCGGGGGGTTTCCAAGAGACCCAGTACTTC. Translation gives CASSGPGGFQETQYF.

This clonotype was seen more than once but under ten times. The CDR3 DNA sequence: TGTGCCAGCAGCTCTCCACCGGGACTAGCGTCCGGGGAGCTGTTTTTT. Its protein is CASSSPPGLASGELFF. The chain recombines TRBV7-2 with TRBJ2-2; 10 bases agree with TRBD2. The germline CDR1 and CDR2 sequences are SGHTA and FQGNSA. The CDR3 has 16 amino acids. V was clipped by 4 bases and J by 6 bases; unmatched bases: 8.

This clonotype was recorded at least ten times. The chain carries TRBV5-1 and TRBJ2-5; the match to TRBD1 covers 7 bases. This CDR3 region has 14 residues. V was pared by 2 bases and J by 2 bases, with 3 bases of the junction left unmatched. Germline V gene data show CDR1 as SGHRS and CDR2 as YFSETQ. CDR3: CASSFPGQQETQYF. The CDR3 DNA is TGCGCCAGCAGCTTCCCGGGACAGCAAGAGACCCAGTACTTC.

This clonotype has just a few counts. This chain joins TRBV4-1 and TRBJ2-2, with 8 bases matching TRBD2. Germline loops: CDR1 MGHRA, CDR2 YSYEKL. The CDR3 totals 16 residues. V shed 1 base and J 3 bases; nucleotides not matched to a gene: 4. Here the CDR3 reads CASSQAGAGDTGELFF. CDR3 DNA sequence: TGCGCCAGCAGCCAAGCGGGAGCGGGGGACACCGGGGAGCTGTTTTTT.

The chain has TRBV28 and TRBJ2-1; 8 bases map to TRBD1. This CDR3 has 16 residues. The trim removed 9 bases at V and 1 base at J, leaving 11 bases unmatched. Germline V gene data show CDR1 as MDHEN and CDR2 as SYDVKM. The CDR3 protein is CARFSLRGPSYNEQFF. In nucleotides, the CDR3 is TGTGCCAGGTTTTCCCTCAGGGGGCCATCCTACAATGAGCAGTTCTTC.

This clonotype was seen a handful of times. The chain links TRBV5-1 to TRBJ2-1, with D perhaps matching TRBD1 or TRBD2 (5 bases each). The CDR3 extends over 15 amino acids. V lost 2 bases, J lost 2 bases, and 11 bases lay in between. In germline, CDR1 is SGHRS, CDR2 YFSETQ. This CDR3 is CASSLTVGAYNEQFF. CDR3 DNA sequence: TGCGCCAGCAGCTTAACAGTGGGGGCCTACAATGAGCAGTTCTTC.